What follows are 32 T cell receptor beta chains derived from one specimen sequenced in a study of T cell responses to AZD1222 COVID-19 vaccine. The table came from immunoSEQ multiplex PCR; TCRdb's copy has only in-frame clones and leaves some out. The profile shows 200,000 or so clones, 93% of them singletons. The source material was peripheral blood, sampled 28 days after the second AZD1222 dose. Receptors originate from an adult who received the AZD1222 COVID-19 vaccine.

The chain joins TRBV11-2 to TRBJ2-5; tentatively, D is TRBD1 or TRBD2 (5 bases each). V lost 5 bases, J lost 5 bases, and 12 bases lay in between. The CDR3 runs 13 residues. CDR1 is SGHAT, CDR2 FQNNGV, per germline. The CDR3 DNA reads TGTGCCAGCAGCATGGGGGAGCGGGAGACCCAGTACTTC. Amino acid sequence: CASSMGERETQYF.

This clone was seen a handful of times. The CDR3 DNA sequence: TGTGCCAGTGGGGGGAGTCGGTACCCTAGCACAGATACGCAGTATTTT. It yields the protein CASGGSRYPSTDTQYF. V gene TRBV19 combines with J gene TRBJ2-3; D might be TRBD2 (6 bases). Germline CDR1 and CDR2: LNHDA and SQIVND (reference sequence). V was shortened by 8 bases and J by 0 bases, with 18 bases between the two germline ends. The CDR3 has 16 amino acids.

The rearrangement links TRBV11-2 to TRBJ2-7; 8 bases are a match to TRBD2. Germline lookup yields CDR1 SGHAT and CDR2 FQNNGV. J gave up 3 bases and V 1 base, and 5 bases lay outside the gene matches. CDR3 length: 15 residues. This CDR3 is CASSLVPAGDYEQYF. For the CDR3, the DNA is TGTGCCAGCAGCTTAGTACCAGCGGGGGACTACGAGCAGTACTTC.

The chain carries TRBV19 and TRBJ1-1, with 9 bases identical to TRBD1. The CDR3 contains 13 residues. Looked up from germline, CDR1 is LNHDA and CDR2 is SQIVND (reference sequence). V shed 5 bases and J 11 bases; nucleotides not matched to a gene: 9. The CDR3 loop reads CASSLPGTGYAFF. CDR3 in DNA: TGTGCCAGTAGTCTCCCCGGGACAGGGTATGCTTTCTTT.

This chain uses TRBV4-3 with TRBJ2-6; D is tentatively TRBD1 or TRBD2 (5 bases each). V was pared by 0 bases and J by 2 bases, with 5 bases between. From germline, CDR1 is LGHNA and CDR2 YSLEER. This CDR3 has 15 residues. The CDR3 coding sequence is TGCGCCAGCAGCCAAGAGGGGGCTGGGGCCAACGTCCTGACTTTC. Translated, it gives CASSQEGAGANVLTF.

The V call is TRBV7-2, the J call TRBJ1-5, with 7 nucleotides matching TRBD1. Germline CDR1 and CDR2: SGHTA and FQGNSA. V was clipped by 5 bases and J by 4 bases; unmatched bases: 8. CDR3 length: 15 amino acids. CDR3 sequence reads: CASSIRQGRNQPQHF. CDR3 nucleotides: TGTGCCAGCAGCATCCGACAGGGAAGAAATCAGCCCCAGCATTTT.

This clone was recorded once. The chain combines TRBV3-1 (or the pseudogene TRBV3-2) with TRBJ1-5; D unclear. The germline V gene encodes CDR1 LGHDT and CDR2 YNNKEL (reference sequence). V shed 1 base and J shed 2 bases, with 6 bases lying between them. The CDR3 is made up of 14 amino acids. The CDR3 bases are TGTGCCAGCAGCCAAGTTCGCGGCAATCAGCCCCAGCATTTT. It is translated as CASSQVRGNQPQHF.

Comment on this clone: Germline is not matched at one junction end, which may reflect a read error. The genes are TRBV12-3 or TRBV12-4 and TRBJ1-4; D ambiguous. The CDR3 is 13 amino acids. The chain's CDR3 is CASRFSANEKLFF. The CDR3 bases are TGTGCCAGCCGTTTCTCCGCGAATGAAAAACTGTTTTTT.

The gene calls are TRBV7-9 and TRBJ1-4; TRBD1 is a possible D gene (6 bases). This CDR3 region has 15 residues. V dropped 6 bases and J dropped 8 bases, with 19 bases sitting between them. Germline V lookup: CDR1 SEHNR, CDR2 FQNEAQ (reference sequence). The CDR3: CASSPNRARDEKLFF. CDR3 coding DNA: TGTGCCAGCAGTCCTAACAGGGCCCGAGACGAAAAACTGTTTTTT.

This chain connects TRBV7-3 to TRBJ1-2; 8 nucleotides align to TRBD1. Per the germline V gene, CDR1 is SGHTA and CDR2 is FQGTGA. The ends lost 8 bases at V and 7 bases at J; junction bases unmatched: 6. The CDR3 covers 12 residues. CDR3 residues: CASGTGGSGYTF. CDR3 nucleotides: TGTGCCAGCGGCACAGGGGGATCTGGCTACACCTTC. The full variable domain, completed using reference TRBV7-3 and TRBJ1-2, is GAGVSQTPSNKVTEKGKYVELRCDPISGHTALYWYRQSLGQGPEFLIYFQGTGAADDSGLPNDRFFAVRPEGSVSTLKIQRTERGDSAVYLCASGTGGSGYTFGSGTRLTVV.

This chain links TRBV24-1 with TRBJ2-5, with 7 bases lining up with TRBD1. The CDR3 is 16 amino acids. V lost 3 bases and J lost 2; bases outside the gene matches: 8. Germline V gene lookup returns CDR1 KGHDR and CDR2 SFDVKD. The CDR3 DNA reads as TGTGCCACCAGTGATAATAAAGGCAGGGGGCAAGAGACCCAGTACTTC. Its translation: CATSDNKGRGQETQYF.

The gene calls are TRBV7-3 and TRBJ2-6, with D hard to call. Looked up from germline, CDR1 is SGHTA and CDR2 is FQGTGA. With 1 base removed from V and 0 bases from J, the gap between germline ends came to 7 bases. The CDR3 is made up of 16 amino acids. The CDR3 sequence: CASSLRGSSGANVLTF. The CDR3 DNA is TGTGCCAGCAGCTTAAGAGGATCCTCTGGGGCCAACGTCCTGACTTTC.

The chain uses TRBV18 and TRBJ1-1, with D perhaps matching TRBD1 (5 bases). The germline gives CDR1 KGHSH, CDR2 LQKENI. V lost 5 bases and J 2 bases, leaving 9 bases between the germline ends. This CDR3 has 13 residues. DNA of the CDR3: TGTGCCAGCTCAGGGGACGTTAACACTGAAGCTTTCTTT. It encodes CASSGDVNTEAFF.

The J gene is TRBJ1-4, the V gene TRBV18; 8 nucleotides line up with TRBD1. The V and J ends lost 6 bases and 7 bases, in that order; junction bases with no gene match: 10. This CDR3 region has 15 residues. Germline assignment: CDR1 KGHSH and CDR2 LQKENI. The CDR3 region has the DNA TGTGCCAGCTCTCCGGACAGGGTGATGGGTGAAAAACTGTTTTTT. It encodes CASSPDRVMGEKLFF.

The CDR3 loop reads CASSPDGKNYGYTF. The CDR3, as DNA: TGTGCCAGCAGCCCGGACGGGAAAAACTATGGCTACACCTTC. This chain links TRBV6-4 with TRBJ1-2; D gene uncertain. Deletions cut 6 bases from V and 2 bases from J, with 13 bases between. Germline CDR1 and CDR2: MRHNA and SNTAGT. The CDR3 loop spans 14 amino acids.

J is TRBJ2-1 and V is TRBV5-1; TRBD2 aligns across 7 bases. Per germline, CDR1 SGHRS and CDR2 YFSETQ. After removal of 1 base from V and 6 bases from J, the junction contained 1 base not matched to a gene. This CDR3 has 13 residues. For the CDR3, the DNA is TGCGCCAGCAGCTTGCTAGCGGTCAATGAGCAGTTCTTC. Protein: CASSLLAVNEQFF.

The chain combines TRBV11-2 with TRBJ1-5; tentative D call: TRBD1 (5 bases). V lost 1 base and J 3 bases, leaving 7 bases between the germline ends. The CDR3 spans 14 residues. Germline-derived CDR1 and CDR2 are SGHAT and FQNNGV. The DNA for the CDR3 is TGTGCCAGCAGCTTAGGACAGTTCAATCAGCCCCAGCATTTT. Translation: CASSLGQFNQPQHF.

CDR3: CASSQVQSTQYF. The CDR3 DNA is TGTGCCAGCAGCCAAGTGCAGAGTACGCAGTATTTT. The chain recombines TRBV3-1 (or the pseudogene TRBV3-2) with TRBJ2-3, with unresolved D. Germline values: CDR1 LGHDT, CDR2 YNNKEL (reference sequence). The V end was cut by 1 base, the J end by 8 bases, with 7 bases between. The CDR3 extends over 12 amino acids.

Notes on this clone: Relative to the germline gene, one junction end is altered; a read error may explain this. V gene TRBV3-1 (or the pseudogene TRBV3-2) combines with J gene TRBJ1-1; D is possibly TRBD1 (5 bases). This CDR3 is built from 12 residues. In germline, CDR1 is LGHDT, CDR2 YNNKEL (reference sequence). CDR3 nucleotide sequence: TGTGCCAGCAGCCAAGGTGCGGGGACTCACCACTTT. It specifies CASSQGAGTHHF.

This clone was recorded once. The rearrangement links TRBV5-1 to TRBJ2-2; TRBD1 matches at 11 bases. V gave up 1 base and J gave up 3 bases; unmatched junction bases: 2. Germline CDR1 reads SGHRS; CDR2 reads YFSETQ. The CDR3 consists of 16 residues. The CDR3: CASSLRTGGDTGELFF. CDR3 nucleotides: TGCGCCAGCAGCTTGAGGACAGGGGGCGACACCGGGGAGCTGTTTTTT.

The chain combines TRBV21-1 with TRBJ1-5. TRBV21-1 is a recognized pseudogene. This CDR3 contains 15 residues. The CDR3 DNA reads TGTGCCAGCAGCAAAGCGCCCACCAGCAATCAGCCCCAGCATTTT. Translated: CASSKAPTSNQPQHF.

V and J are TRBV7-7 and TRBJ2-5, with 7 bases lining up with TRBD1. V dropped 5 bases and J dropped 1; count of bases not matched to a gene: 7. Germline V CDR1 and CDR2: SSHAT, FNYEAQ (reference sequence). CDR3 length: 15 residues. The CDR3 sequence: CASSHEGTVQETQYF. The CDR3 DNA is TGTGCCAGCAGCCATGAAGGGACAGTCCAAGAGACCCAGTACTTC.

The V and J genes are TRBV11-2 and TRBJ2-7, with D possibly matching TRBD2 (6 bases). The CDR3 has 15 amino acids. Germline CDR1 reads SGHAT; CDR2 reads FQNNGV. Trimming stripped 1 base from V and 0 bases from J, with 10 bases between. This chain's CDR3 is CASSLAGRTSYEQYF. Written as DNA, the CDR3 is TGTGCCAGCAGCTTAGCAGGGAGGACCTCCTACGAGCAGTACTTC.

The CDR3 loop reads CASSFKDSNTEAFF. CDR3 sequence (DNA): TGCGCCAGCAGCTTTAAAGACAGTAACACTGAAGCTTTCTTT. The chain has TRBV5-1 and TRBJ1-1; TRBD1 is a possible D gene (5 bases). Per germline, CDR1 SGHRS and CDR2 YFSETQ. This CDR3 comprises 14 residues. Trimming removed 2 bases from V and 2 bases from J, with 10 bases in between.

The chain is built from TRBV7-3 and TRBJ2-3; 15 bases agree with TRBD2. Looked up from germline, CDR1 is SGHTA and CDR2 is FQGTGA. J gave up 7 bases and V 5 bases, and 10 bases lay outside the gene matches. The CDR3 contains 17 residues. The CDR3 is CASSPSPGLAGGYTQYF. Written as DNA, the CDR3 is TGTGCCAGCAGCCCATCCCCGGGACTAGCGGGGGGATATACGCAGTATTTT. The variable domain in full, completed from reference TRBV7-3 and TRBJ2-3, reads GAGVSQTPSNKVTEKGKYVELRCDPISGHTALYWYRQSLGQGPEFLIYFQGTGAADDSGLPNDRFFAVRPEGSVSTLKIQRTERGDSAVYLCASSPSPGLAGGYTQYFGPGTRLTVL.

This chain joins TRBV18 and TRBJ1-2; 8 bases are a match to TRBD1. This CDR3 contains 17 residues. The V segment lost 0 bases and the J segment 4 bases; nucleotides outside the gene matches: 10. CDR1 and CDR2 from the germline V gene are KGHSH and LQKENI. The CDR3 DNA reads TGTGCCAGCTCACCACCTGCCTCTCGGACAGGGAGCTATGGCTACACCTTC. It specifies CASSPPASRTGSYGYTF. Full variable domain (outside the CDR3, taken from reference TRBV18 and TRBJ1-2): NAGVMQNPRHLVRRRGQEARLRCSPMKGHSHVYWYRQLPEEGLKFMVYLQKENIIDESGMPKERFSAEFPKEGPSILRIQQVVRGDSAAYFCASSPPASRTGSYGYTFGSGTRLTVV.

The chain links TRBV18 to TRBJ1-1; tentative D call: TRBD1 (6 bases). V was trimmed by 2 bases and J by 5 bases, leaving 12 bases between them. Germline CDR1 KGHSH, CDR2 LQKENI. CDR3 length equals 14 residues. The CDR3 DNA follows: TGTGCCAGCTCACCAAATGGGGGCAAGACTGAAGCTTTCTTT. Protein: CASSPNGGKTEAFF.

The V call is TRBV7-9, the J call TRBJ1-1; 7 positions agree with TRBD1. The junction had 6 bases not matched to a gene; V was cut back by 5 bases and J by 3 bases. The length of the CDR3 is 14 residues. Germline V gene sequence: CDR1 SEHNR, CDR2 FQNEAQ (reference sequence). The DNA for the CDR3 is TGTGCCAGCAGCAACTACAGGGGAGACACTGAAGCTTTCTTT. Translated: CASSNYRGDTEAFF.

Concerning this clone itself: The sample holds other DNA sequences that translate to the same CDR3. The chain carries TRBV7-9 and TRBJ1-5, with TRBD1 matching 10 bases. J was trimmed by 3 bases and V by 6 bases; bases with no gene match: 5. This CDR3 is built from 15 residues. Germline assignment: CDR1 SEHNR and CDR2 FQNEAQ (reference sequence). CDR3 sequence (DNA): TGTGCCAGCAGTCCGGGACAGGGGAACAATCAGCCCCAGCATTTT. It codes for CASSPGQGNNQPQHF.

The V call is TRBV9, the J call TRBJ1-1; tentative D call: TRBD1 (6 bases). V dropped 3 bases and J dropped 3 bases, with 9 bases sitting between them. The CDR3 consists of 13 residues. Per germline, CDR1 SGDLS and CDR2 YYNGEE. Here the CDR3 reads CASSEGGYTEAFF. The CDR3 bases are TGTGCCAGCAGCGAGGGGGGCTACACTGAAGCTTTCTTT.

The rearrangement joins TRBV28 to TRBJ1-2; D uncertain. Germline V gives CDR1 MDHEN, CDR2 SYDVKM. This CDR3 comprises 11 residues. The V end lost 6 bases, the J end lost 3 bases, and 5 bases lay between the germline ends. The CDR3 reads CASSNYYGYTF. CDR3 nucleotide sequence: TGTGCCAGCAGCAATTACTATGGCTACACCTTC.

This rearrangement joins TRBV7-8 to TRBJ1-5; D unclear. This CDR3 contains 14 residues. CDR1 is SGHVS, CDR2 FQNEAQ, per germline. Trimming took 2 bases from V and 7 from J, leaving 12 bases between them. The CDR3 region is CASSLNWRGQPQHF. For the CDR3, the DNA is TGTGCCAGCAGCTTAAATTGGAGAGGCCAGCCCCAGCATTTT.